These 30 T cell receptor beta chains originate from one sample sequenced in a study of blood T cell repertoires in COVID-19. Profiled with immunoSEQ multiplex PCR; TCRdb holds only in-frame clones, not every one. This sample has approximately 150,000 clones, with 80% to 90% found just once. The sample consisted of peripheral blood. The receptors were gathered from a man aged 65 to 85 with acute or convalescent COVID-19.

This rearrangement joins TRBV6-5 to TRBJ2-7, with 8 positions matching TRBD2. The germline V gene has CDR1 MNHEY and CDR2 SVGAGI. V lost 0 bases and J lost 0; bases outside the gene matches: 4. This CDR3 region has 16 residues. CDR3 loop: CASSYSWREDSYEQYF. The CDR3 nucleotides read TGTGCCAGCAGTTACTCGTGGCGGGAGGACTCCTACGAGCAGTACTTC.

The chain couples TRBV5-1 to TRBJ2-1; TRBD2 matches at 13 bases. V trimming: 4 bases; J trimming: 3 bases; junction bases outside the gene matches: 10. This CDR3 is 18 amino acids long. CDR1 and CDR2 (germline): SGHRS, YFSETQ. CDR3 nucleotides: TGCGCCAGCAGCCCACTAGCGGGAGGGCTCCTCCTCTACAATGAGCAGTTCTTC. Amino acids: CASSPLAGGLLLYNEQFF.

The CDR3 DNA sequence: TGTGCCAGTTCTACAGGGACCTATGGCTACACCTTC. As protein: CASSTGTYGYTF. V is TRBV27 and J is TRBJ1-2, with D possibly being TRBD1 (6 bases). V shed 9 bases and J shed 4 bases, with 12 bases lying between them. The CDR3 covers 12 residues. CDR1 is MNHEY and CDR2 is SMNVEV in the germline V gene (reference sequence).

CDR3 loop: CASLSSQGRVETQYF. The CDR3 bases are TGTGCCAGCCTATCCTCACAGGGTCGGGTAGAGACCCAGTACTTC. The chain joins TRBV28 to TRBJ2-5; tentatively, D is TRBD1 (6 bases). V was cut by 8 bases and J by 4 bases, with 20 bases left in between. Germline assignment: CDR1 MDHEN and CDR2 SYDVKM. The CDR3 spans 15 residues.

For the CDR3, the DNA is TGTGCCAGCTCACCTTCCCCGGGACAGGGGCGGTCAGATACGCAGTATTTT. This encodes CASSPSPGQGRSDTQYF. V gene TRBV18 combines with J gene TRBJ2-3; 10 bases match TRBD1. Germline loops: CDR1 KGHSH, CDR2 LQKENI. J gave up 4 bases and V 3 bases, and 10 bases lay outside the gene matches. The CDR3 consists of 17 residues.

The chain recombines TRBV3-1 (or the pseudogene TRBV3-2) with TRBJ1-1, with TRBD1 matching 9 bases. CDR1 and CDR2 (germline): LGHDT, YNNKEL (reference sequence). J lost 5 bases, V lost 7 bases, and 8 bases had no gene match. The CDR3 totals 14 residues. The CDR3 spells CASNLQGARTEAFF. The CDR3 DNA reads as TGTGCCAGCAACTTACAGGGGGCGCGTACTGAAGCTTTCTTT.

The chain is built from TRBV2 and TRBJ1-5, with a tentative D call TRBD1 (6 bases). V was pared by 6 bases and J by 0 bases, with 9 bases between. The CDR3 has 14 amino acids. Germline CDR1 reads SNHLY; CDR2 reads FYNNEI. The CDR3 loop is CASRGTHSNQPQHF. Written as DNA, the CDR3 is TGTGCCAGCAGGGGGACACATAGCAATCAGCCCCAGCATTTT. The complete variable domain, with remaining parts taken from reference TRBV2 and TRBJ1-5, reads EPEVTQTPSHQVTQMGQEVILRCVPISNHLYFYWYRQILGQKVEFLVSFYNNEISEKSEIFDDQFSVERPDGSNFTLKIRSTKLEDSAMYFCASRGTHSNQPQHFGDGTRLSIL.

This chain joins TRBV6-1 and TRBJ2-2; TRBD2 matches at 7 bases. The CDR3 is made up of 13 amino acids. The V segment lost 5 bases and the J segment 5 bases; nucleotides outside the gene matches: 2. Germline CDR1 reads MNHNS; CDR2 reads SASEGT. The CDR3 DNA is TGTGCCAGCAGTTCGGGGGGAACCGGGGAGCTGTTTTTT. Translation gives CASSSGGTGELFF.

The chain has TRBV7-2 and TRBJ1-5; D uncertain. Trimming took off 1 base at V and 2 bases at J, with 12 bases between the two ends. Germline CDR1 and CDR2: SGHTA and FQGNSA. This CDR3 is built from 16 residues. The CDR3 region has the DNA TGTGCCAGCAGCTTAGACCCCGGGTCGGGCAATCAGCCCCAGCATTTT. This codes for CASSLDPGSGNQPQHF. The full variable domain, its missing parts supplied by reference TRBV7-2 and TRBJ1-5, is GAGVSQSPSNKVTEKGKDVELRCDPISGHTALYWYRQSLGQGLEFLIYFQGNSAPDKSGLPSDRFSAERTGGSVSTLTIQRTQQEDSAVYLCASSLDPGSGNQPQHFGDGTRLSIL.

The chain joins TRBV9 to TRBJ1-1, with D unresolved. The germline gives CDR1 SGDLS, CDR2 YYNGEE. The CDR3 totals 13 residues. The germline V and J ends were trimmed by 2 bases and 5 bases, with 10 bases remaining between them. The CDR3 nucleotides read TGTGCCAGCAGCGTGATCGGAGGTACTGAAGCTTTCTTT. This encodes CASSVIGGTEAFF. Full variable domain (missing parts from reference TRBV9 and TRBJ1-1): DSGVTQTPKHLITATGQRVTLRCSPRSGDLSVYWYQQSLDQGLQFLIQYYNGEERAKGNILERFSAQQFPDLHSELNLSSLELGDSALYFCASSVIGGTEAFFGQGTRLTVV.

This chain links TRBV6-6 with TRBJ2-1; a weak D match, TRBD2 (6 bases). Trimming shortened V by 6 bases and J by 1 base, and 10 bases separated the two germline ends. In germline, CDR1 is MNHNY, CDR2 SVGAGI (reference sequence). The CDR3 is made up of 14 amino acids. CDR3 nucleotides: TGTGCCAGCAGGATAGCGGAGTCCTACAATGAGCAGTTCTTC. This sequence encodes CASRIAESYNEQFF.

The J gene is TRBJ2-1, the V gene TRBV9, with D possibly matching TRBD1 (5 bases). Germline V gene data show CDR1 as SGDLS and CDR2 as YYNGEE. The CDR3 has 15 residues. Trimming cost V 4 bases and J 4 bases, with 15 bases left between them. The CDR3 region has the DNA TGTGCCAGCAGCCCCCAGGCTACAGGATACAATGAGCAGTTCTTC. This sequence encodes CASSPQATGYNEQFF.

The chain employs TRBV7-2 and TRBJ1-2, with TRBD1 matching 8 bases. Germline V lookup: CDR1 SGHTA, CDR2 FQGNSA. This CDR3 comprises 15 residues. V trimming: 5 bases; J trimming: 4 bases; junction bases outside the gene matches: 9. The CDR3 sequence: CASSPRDRSVYGYTF. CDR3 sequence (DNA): TGTGCCAGCAGCCCGAGGGACAGGTCTGTCTATGGCTACACCTTC.

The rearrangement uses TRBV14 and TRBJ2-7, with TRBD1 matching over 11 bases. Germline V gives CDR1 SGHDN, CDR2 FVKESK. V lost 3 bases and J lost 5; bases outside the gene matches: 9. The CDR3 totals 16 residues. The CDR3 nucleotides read TGTGCCAGCAGCCAGGGAGGACAGGGGGCCAGGAACGAGCAGTACTTC. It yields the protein CASSQGGQGARNEQYF.

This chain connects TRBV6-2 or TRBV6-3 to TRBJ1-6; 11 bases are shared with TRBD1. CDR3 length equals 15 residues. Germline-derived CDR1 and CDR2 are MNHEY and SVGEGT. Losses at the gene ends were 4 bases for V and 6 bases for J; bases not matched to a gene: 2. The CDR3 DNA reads TGTGCCAGCAGTTCCGGGACAGGGGGTAATTCACCCCTCCACTTT. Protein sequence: CASSSGTGGNSPLHF.

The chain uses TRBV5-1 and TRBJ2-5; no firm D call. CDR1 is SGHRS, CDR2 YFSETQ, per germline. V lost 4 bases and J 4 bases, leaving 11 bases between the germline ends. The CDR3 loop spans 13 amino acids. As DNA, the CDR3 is TGCGCCAGCAGCCCACGAGTAATAGAGACCCAGTACTTC. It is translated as CASSPRVIETQYF. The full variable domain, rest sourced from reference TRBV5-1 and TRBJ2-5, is KAGVTQTPRYLIKTRGQQVTLSCSPISGHRSVSWYQQTPGQGLQFLFEYFSETQRNKGNFPGRFSGRQFSNSRSEMNVSTLELGDSALYLCASSPRVIETQYFGPGTRLLVL.

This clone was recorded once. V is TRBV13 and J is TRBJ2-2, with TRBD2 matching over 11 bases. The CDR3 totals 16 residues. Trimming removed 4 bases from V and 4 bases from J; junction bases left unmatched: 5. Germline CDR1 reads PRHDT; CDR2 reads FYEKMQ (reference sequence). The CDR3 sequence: CASSSRLAGITGELFF. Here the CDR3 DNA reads TGTGCCAGCAGCTCCCGACTAGCGGGGATCACCGGGGAGCTGTTTTTT.

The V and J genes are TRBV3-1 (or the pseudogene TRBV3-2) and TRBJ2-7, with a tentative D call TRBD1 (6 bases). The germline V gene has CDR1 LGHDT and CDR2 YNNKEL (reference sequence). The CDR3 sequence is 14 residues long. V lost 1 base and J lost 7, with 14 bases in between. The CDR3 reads CASSQGRQGREQYF. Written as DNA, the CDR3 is TGTGCCAGCAGCCAAGGCCGCCAGGGGCGGGAGCAGTACTTC.

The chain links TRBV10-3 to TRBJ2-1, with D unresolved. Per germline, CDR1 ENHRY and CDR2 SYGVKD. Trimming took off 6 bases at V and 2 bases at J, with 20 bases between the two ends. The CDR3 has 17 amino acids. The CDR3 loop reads CAIRASLSNPTYNEQFF. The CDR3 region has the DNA TGTGCCATCAGGGCTAGTTTGTCGAACCCTACCTACAATGAGCAGTTCTTC.

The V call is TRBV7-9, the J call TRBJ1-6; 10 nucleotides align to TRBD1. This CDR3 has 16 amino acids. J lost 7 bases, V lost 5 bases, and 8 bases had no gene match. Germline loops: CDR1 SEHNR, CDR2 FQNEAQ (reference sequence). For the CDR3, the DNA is TGTGCCAGCAGCCCCCTCGGGACAGGGGACAATTCACCCCTCCACTTT. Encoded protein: CASSPLGTGDNSPLHF.

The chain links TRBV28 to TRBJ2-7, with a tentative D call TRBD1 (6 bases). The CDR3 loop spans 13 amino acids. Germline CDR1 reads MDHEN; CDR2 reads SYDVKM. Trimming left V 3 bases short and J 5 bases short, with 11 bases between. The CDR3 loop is CASSLNRAHEQYF. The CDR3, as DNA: TGTGCCAGCAGTTTGAACAGGGCCCACGAGCAGTACTTC.

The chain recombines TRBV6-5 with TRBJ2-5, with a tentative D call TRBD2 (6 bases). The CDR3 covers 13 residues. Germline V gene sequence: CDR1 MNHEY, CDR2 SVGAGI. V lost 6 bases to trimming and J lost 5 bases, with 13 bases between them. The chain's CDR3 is CASRSPGLETQYF. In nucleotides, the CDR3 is TGTGCCAGCAGATCCCCGGGACTGGAGACCCAGTACTTC.

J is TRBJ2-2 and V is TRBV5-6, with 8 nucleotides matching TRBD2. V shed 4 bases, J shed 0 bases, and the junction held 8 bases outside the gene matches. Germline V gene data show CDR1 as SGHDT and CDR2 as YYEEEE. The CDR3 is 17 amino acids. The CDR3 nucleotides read TGTGCCAGCAGCGAACTAGCGGAGCGTACGAACACCGGGGAGCTGTTTTTT. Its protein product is CASSELAERTNTGELFF. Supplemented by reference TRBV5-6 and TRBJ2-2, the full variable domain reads DAGVTQSPTHLIKTRGQQVTLRCSPKSGHDTVSWYQQALGQGPQFIFQYYEEEERQRGNFPDRFSGHQFPNYSSELNVNALLLGDSALYLCASSELAERTNTGELFFGEGSRLTVL.

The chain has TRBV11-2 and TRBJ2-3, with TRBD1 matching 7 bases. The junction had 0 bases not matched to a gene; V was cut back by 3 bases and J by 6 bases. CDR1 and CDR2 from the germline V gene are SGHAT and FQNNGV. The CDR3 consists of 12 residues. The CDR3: CASSFRGDTQYF. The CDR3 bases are TGTGCCAGCAGCTTCAGGGGGGATACGCAGTATTTT.

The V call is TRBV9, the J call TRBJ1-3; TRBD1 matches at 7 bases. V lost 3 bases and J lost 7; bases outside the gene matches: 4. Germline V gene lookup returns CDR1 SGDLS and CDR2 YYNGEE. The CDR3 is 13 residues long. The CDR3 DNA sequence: TGTGCCAGCAGCGGACAGGGATGGAACACCATATATTTT. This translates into CASSGQGWNTIYF.

Here the CDR3 reads CATAAGGEHQPQHF. CDR3 nucleotides: TGTGCCACCGCGGCGGGCGGGGAACATCAGCCCCAGCATTTT. The chain couples TRBV19 to TRBJ1-5; no clear D gene. The CDR3 runs 14 residues. The germline V gene encodes CDR1 LNHDA and CDR2 SQIVND (reference sequence). V was trimmed by 10 bases and J by 5 bases, leaving 18 bases between them.

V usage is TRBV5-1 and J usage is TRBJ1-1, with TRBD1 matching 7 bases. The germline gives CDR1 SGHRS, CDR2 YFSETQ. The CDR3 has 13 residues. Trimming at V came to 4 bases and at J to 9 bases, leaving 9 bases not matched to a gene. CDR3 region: CASSENSGQQAFF. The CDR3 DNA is TGCGCCAGCAGCGAAAATTCGGGACAGCAAGCTTTCTTT.

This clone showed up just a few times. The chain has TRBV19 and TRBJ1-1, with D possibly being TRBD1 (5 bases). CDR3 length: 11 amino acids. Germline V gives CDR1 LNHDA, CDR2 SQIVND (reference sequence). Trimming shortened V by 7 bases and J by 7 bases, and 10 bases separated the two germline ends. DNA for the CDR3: TGTGCCAGTACCCTCGACAGTGAAGCTTTCTTT. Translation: CASTLDSEAFF.

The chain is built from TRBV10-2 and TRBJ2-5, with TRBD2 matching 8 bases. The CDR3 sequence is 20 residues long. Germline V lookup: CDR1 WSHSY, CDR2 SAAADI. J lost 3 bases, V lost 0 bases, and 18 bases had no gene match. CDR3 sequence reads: CASSESFGPLAGREEETQYF. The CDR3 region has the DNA TGCGCCAGCAGTGAGTCTTTCGGTCCATTAGCGGGAAGGGAGGAAGAGACCCAGTACTTC.

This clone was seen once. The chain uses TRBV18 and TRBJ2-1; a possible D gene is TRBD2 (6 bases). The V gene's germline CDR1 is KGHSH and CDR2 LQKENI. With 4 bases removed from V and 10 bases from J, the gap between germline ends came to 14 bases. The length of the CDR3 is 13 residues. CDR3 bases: TGTGCCAGCTCACTAAAACAACGGGAGGAGCAGTTCTTC. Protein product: CASSLKQREEQFF.